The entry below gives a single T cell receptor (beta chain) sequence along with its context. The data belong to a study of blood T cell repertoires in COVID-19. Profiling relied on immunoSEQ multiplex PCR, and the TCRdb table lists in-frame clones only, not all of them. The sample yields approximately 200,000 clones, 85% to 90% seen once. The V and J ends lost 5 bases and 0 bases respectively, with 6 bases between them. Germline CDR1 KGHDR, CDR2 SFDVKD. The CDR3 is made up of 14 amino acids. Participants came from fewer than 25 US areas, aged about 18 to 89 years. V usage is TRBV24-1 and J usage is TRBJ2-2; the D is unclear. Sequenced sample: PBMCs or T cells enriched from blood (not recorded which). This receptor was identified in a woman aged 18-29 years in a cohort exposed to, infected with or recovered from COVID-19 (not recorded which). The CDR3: CATSVVANTGELFF. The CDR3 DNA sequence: TGTGCCACCAGTGTCGTAGCGAACACCGGGGAGCTGTTTTTT.